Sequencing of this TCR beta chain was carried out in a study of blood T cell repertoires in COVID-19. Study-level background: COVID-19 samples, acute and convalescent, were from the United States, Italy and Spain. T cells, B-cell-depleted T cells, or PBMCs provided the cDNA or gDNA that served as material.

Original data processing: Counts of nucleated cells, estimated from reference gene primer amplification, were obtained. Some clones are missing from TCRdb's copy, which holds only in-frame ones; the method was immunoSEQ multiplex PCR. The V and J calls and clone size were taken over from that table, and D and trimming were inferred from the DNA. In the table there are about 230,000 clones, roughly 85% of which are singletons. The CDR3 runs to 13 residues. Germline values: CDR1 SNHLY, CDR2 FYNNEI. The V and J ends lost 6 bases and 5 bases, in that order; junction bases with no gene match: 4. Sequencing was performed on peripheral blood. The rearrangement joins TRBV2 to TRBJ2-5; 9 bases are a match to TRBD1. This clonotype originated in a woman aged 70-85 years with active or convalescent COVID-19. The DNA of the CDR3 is TGTGCCAGCAGGGCGACAGGGGGGGAGACCCAGTACTTC. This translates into CASRATGGETQYF.